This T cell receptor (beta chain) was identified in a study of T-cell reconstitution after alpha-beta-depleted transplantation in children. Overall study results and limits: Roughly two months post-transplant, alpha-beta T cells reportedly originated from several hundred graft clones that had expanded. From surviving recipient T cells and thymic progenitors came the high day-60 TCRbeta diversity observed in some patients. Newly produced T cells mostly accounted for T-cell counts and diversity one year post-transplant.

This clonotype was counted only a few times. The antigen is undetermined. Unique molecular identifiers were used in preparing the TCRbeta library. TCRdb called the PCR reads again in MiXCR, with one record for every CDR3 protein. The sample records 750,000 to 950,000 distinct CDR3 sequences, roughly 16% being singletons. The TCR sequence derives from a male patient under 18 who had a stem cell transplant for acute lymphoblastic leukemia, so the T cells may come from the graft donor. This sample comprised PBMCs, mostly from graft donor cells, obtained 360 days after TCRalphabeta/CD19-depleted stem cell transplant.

This CDR3 reads CSAQKVAGGTYNEQFF. The CDR3 DNA reads as TGCAGTGCCCAGAAGGTAGCGGGAGGCACCTACAATGAGCAGTTCTTC. The chain joins TRBV20-1 to TRBJ2-1; TRBD2 aligns across 10 bases. The CDR3 contains 16 residues. V was clipped by 6 bases and J by 2 bases; unmatched bases: 10. CDR1 and CDR2 from the germline V gene are DFQATT and SNEGSKA (reference sequence).